This TCR beta chain is drawn from a study of T cell responses to AZD1222 COVID-19 vaccine. The assay was immunoSEQ multiplex PCR, and TCRdb's table has in-frame clones only and misses some. The table shows some 200,000 clones, with 70% to 90% occurring only once. The sample consisted of peripheral blood, taken on day 0 of AZD1222 vaccination. This TCR derives from an adult in good health.

CDR3 nucleotides: TGTGCCAGTAGACAACCCGGGGGCAGACAGGGAGGGTCCTACAATGAGCAGTTCTTC. This sequence encodes CASRQPGGRQGGSYNEQFF. The V call is TRBV19, the J call TRBJ2-1; D possibly uses TRBD1 or TRBD2 (7 bases each). V was shortened by 6 bases and J by 1 base, with 25 bases between the two germline ends. Per germline, CDR1 LNHDA and CDR2 SQIVND (reference sequence). The CDR3 is 19 residues long.